This T cell receptor (beta chain) appears in the sequencing data of a study of beta chain features in type 1 diabetes. Overall study results and limits: cDNA-based sequencing might over-represent cells highly expressing TCR. In all four CD4+ subsets, TCRB CDR3 length was significantly, moderately reduced in type 1 diabetes. For type 1 diabetes patients, VDJ junctions showed fewer insertions and more deletions.

cDNA synthesis used the whole RNA isolate, giving expressed TCRB sequences. The repertoire was sequenced with immunoSEQ multiplex PCR; TCRdb's copy has only in-frame clones and lacks some. Altogether about 260,000 clones are present, around 20% being singletons, with the ten largest covering less than 0.03%. CDR1 is SGDLS and CDR2 is YYNGEE in the germline V gene. This CDR3 region has 18 residues. V lost 0 bases, J lost 2 bases, and 9 bases stayed unmatched. Details on this clone: Its antigen remains unknown.

This receptor was taken from a woman aged 40 to 55 with type 1 diabetes. The V call is TRBV9, the J call TRBJ2-1; TRBD1 matches at 9 bases. Sequences were obtained from naive CD4+ T cells from blood. CDR3 bases: TGTGCCAGCAGCGTAGGCTCGGGACAGGGCAGCCCCTACAATGAGCAGTTCTTC. Encoded protein: CASSVGSGQGSPYNEQFF.